Below are 28 T cell receptor beta chains sequenced from a single sample in a study of radiation and T cells in renal cell carcinoma. The assay was immunoSEQ multiplex PCR, and TCRdb's table has in-frame clones only and misses some. Of about 86,000 clones in the sample, about 82% are singletons; the top ten hold roughly 10%. Time point noted: blood 4 weeks post-SBRT, at nephrectomy. Treatment noted: 15 Gy SBRT to primary tumor, nephrectomy 4 weeks later. The specimen comprised blood, sampled from a patient whose treatment included radiotherapy and nephrectomy. The receptors stem from a middle-aged man with renal cell carcinoma.

The chain uses TRBV5-1 and TRBJ1-1; 7 nucleotides match TRBD1. Germline V gives CDR1 SGHRS, CDR2 YFSETQ. This CDR3 has 14 residues. V trimming: 5 bases; J trimming: 4 bases; junction bases outside the gene matches: 8. The CDR3 loop reads CASRPTGPGTEAFF. The CDR3 coding sequence is TGCGCCAGCAGACCGACAGGGCCTGGCACTGAAGCTTTCTTT.

This chain joins TRBV18 and TRBJ2-3; TRBD2 aligns across 9 bases. Germline CDR1 is KGHSH and CDR2 is LQKENI. The CDR3 consists of 16 residues. V dropped 3 bases and J dropped 2; count of bases not matched to a gene: 6. The CDR3 protein is CASSPTSGGPTDTQYF. The CDR3 DNA is TGTGCCAGCTCACCCACGAGCGGGGGGCCCACAGATACGCAGTATTTT.

The genes are TRBV7-9 and TRBJ1-6, with TRBD1 matching over 7 bases. V lost 4 bases to trimming and J lost 5 bases; unmatched junction nucleotides: 11. CDR3 length equals 17 residues. CDR1 SEHNR and CDR2 FQNEAQ come from the germline V gene (reference sequence). The CDR3: CASSSREVTGNNSPLHF. Written as DNA, the CDR3 is TGTGCCAGCAGCTCCCGTGAAGTGACAGGGAATAATTCACCCCTCCACTTT.

CDR3 protein: CASRASVNTEAFF. CDR3 nucleotide sequence: TGTGCCAGCAGGGCCAGCGTGAACACTGAAGCTTTCTTT. The chain uses TRBV2 and TRBJ1-1; D unclear. V lost 6 bases, J lost 0 bases, and 8 bases lay in between. The CDR3 is made up of 13 amino acids. Germline V CDR1 and CDR2: SNHLY, FYNNEI.

This chain connects TRBV5-1 to TRBJ1-6; D not certain. V lost 3 bases, J lost 3 bases, and 16 bases lay in between. This CDR3 is built from 17 residues. Germline assignment: CDR1 SGHRS and CDR2 YFSETQ. Here the CDR3 DNA reads TGCGCCAGCAGCTACGGAACCGGTGGTAGCTATAATTCACCCCTCCACTTT. Its translation is CASSYGTGGSYNSPLHF.

The V call is TRBV18, the J call TRBJ1-2; no reliable D call. The germline V gene has CDR1 KGHSH and CDR2 LQKENI. The CDR3 runs 15 residues. The germline V and J ends were trimmed by 2 bases and 0 bases, with 10 bases remaining between them. The CDR3 DNA follows: TGTGCCAGCTCACCAAGCCAGACCACTAACTATGGCTACACCTTC. Its protein is CASSPSQTTNYGYTF.

CDR3 nucleotides: TGCGCCAGCAGCTTGGAGGGGAGCTCTGGGGCCAACGTCCTGACTTTC. Translation: CASSLEGSSGANVLTF. The chain has TRBV5-1 and TRBJ2-6; the D call may be TRBD1 or TRBD2 (5 bases each). Germline CDR1 and CDR2: SGHRS and YFSETQ. The V gene lost 0 bases and the J gene lost 0 bases, with 7 bases spanning the gap. This CDR3 comprises 16 residues.

This clone was detected only once. The chain is built from TRBV6-5 and TRBJ2-7; D assignment may be TRBD1 or TRBD2 (5 bases each). Between the trimmed V and J ends, which lost 7 bases and 0 bases, there was a span of 16 bases. Germline assignment: CDR1 MNHEY and CDR2 SVGAGI. The CDR3 has 15 residues. This CDR3 reads CASIPRDGYSYEQYF. The DNA of the CDR3 is TGTGCCAGCATCCCCCGGGACGGCTACTCCTACGAGCAGTACTTC.

The chain uses TRBV19 and TRBJ1-5; D gene ambiguous. The V end lost 5 bases, the J end lost 3 bases, and 14 bases lay between the germline ends. This CDR3 has 15 residues. The germline gives CDR1 LNHDA, CDR2 SQIVND (reference sequence). CDR3 protein: CASSSLSASNQPQHF. CDR3 sequence (DNA): TGTGCCAGTAGTTCTCTCAGTGCCTCCAATCAGCCCCAGCATTTT.

This chain joins TRBV4-2 and TRBJ2-5; 7 bases align to TRBD1. The ends lost 4 bases at V and 5 bases at J; junction bases unmatched: 10. The germline gives CDR1 LGHNA, CDR2 YNFKEQ. The CDR3 totals 15 residues. CDR3 protein: CASSPGTALLETQYF. CDR3 bases: TGTGCCAGCAGCCCCGGGACAGCGCTTTTGGAGACCCAGTACTTC.

The genes are TRBV18 and TRBJ2-2; D not certain. CDR3 length: 15 residues. Trimming took 3 bases from V and 4 from J, leaving 12 bases between them. Looked up from germline, CDR1 is KGHSH and CDR2 is LQKENI. CDR3 residues: CASSPRPDTTGELFF. CDR3 DNA sequence: TGTGCCAGCTCACCCCGGCCGGATACCACCGGGGAGCTGTTTTTT.

V and J are TRBV7-8 and TRBJ2-7; 12 bases fit TRBD1. This CDR3 spans 15 amino acids. V lost 0 bases, J lost 4 bases, and 1 base stayed unmatched. Germline V CDR1 and CDR2: SGHVS, FQNEAQ. The CDR3 sequence: CASSLAGQGAYEQYF. DNA for the CDR3: TGTGCCAGCAGCTTAGCGGGACAGGGGGCATACGAGCAGTACTTC.

The chain joins TRBV6-1 to TRBJ2-1; no firm D call. This CDR3 has 13 residues. The V end was cut by 8 bases, the J end by 3 bases, with 11 bases between. From germline, CDR1 is MNHNS and CDR2 SASEGT. The CDR3 nucleotides read TGTGCCAGCGGTTGGACGGACTACAATGAGCAGTTCTTC. This gives the protein CASGWTDYNEQFF.

The V call is TRBV5-6, the J call TRBJ1-2, with D perhaps matching TRBD1 (5 bases). V shed 4 bases and J shed 4 bases, with 20 bases lying between them. Germline loops: CDR1 SGHDT, CDR2 YYEEEE. CDR3 length: 16 residues. The CDR3 DNA reads TGTGCCAGCAGCCCGGACGCAGGGCTGTTCTTCTATGGCTACACCTTC. Amino acids: CASSPDAGLFFYGYTF.

The V and J genes are TRBV7-3 and TRBJ2-5; the D call may be TRBD1 or TRBD2 (6 bases each). Trimming took off 7 bases at V and 0 bases at J, with 12 bases between the two ends. This CDR3 has 14 residues. CDR1 is SGHTA and CDR2 is FQGTGA in the germline V gene. CDR3 DNA sequence: TGTGCCAGCACCGCCGGGGGCTACCAAGAGACCCAGTACTTC. Translating it yields CASTAGGYQETQYF.

For this clone: The same CDR3 arises from other DNA sequences in this sample as well. The rearrangement joins TRBV5-1 to TRBJ2-7; the D gene is possibly TRBD1 (6 bases). Germline V gene sequence: CDR1 SGHRS, CDR2 YFSETQ. The CDR3 has 12 residues. V lost 3 bases, J lost 3 bases, and 7 bases lay in between. The CDR3 reads CASSSDSYEQYF. The CDR3 region has the DNA TGCGCCAGCAGCTCGGACAGCTACGAGCAGTACTTC.

V is TRBV5-4 and J is TRBJ2-5, with 7 bases that match TRBD1. The CDR3 has 14 residues. V lost 1 base, J lost 5 bases, and 5 bases stayed unmatched. Germline CDR1 SGHNT, CDR2 YYREEE (reference sequence). The chain's CDR3 is CASSLNQGEETQYF. In DNA form, the CDR3 reads TGTGCCAGCAGCTTGAATCAGGGGGAGGAGACCCAGTACTTC.

The chain joins TRBV7-3 to TRBJ1-3; no clear D gene. The V and J ends lost 4 bases and 4 bases respectively, with 8 bases between them. Per the germline V gene, CDR1 is SGHTA and CDR2 is FQGTGA. The CDR3 has 13 residues. The DNA of the CDR3 is TGTGCCAGCAGCTCCGATTCGGGAAACACCATATATTTT. Its protein is CASSSDSGNTIYF.

The chain employs TRBV10-3 and TRBJ2-7; 11 bases are shared with TRBD2. Losses at the gene ends were 4 bases for V and 6 bases for J; bases not matched to a gene: 14. In germline, CDR1 is ENHRY, CDR2 SYGVKD. This CDR3 is built from 17 residues. CDR3 in amino acids: CAISAPPLAGGGAEQYF. In DNA form, the CDR3 reads TGTGCCATCAGTGCTCCCCCGTTAGCGGGAGGGGGGGCCGAGCAGTACTTC.

This chain joins TRBV6-1 and TRBJ1-5; 8 bases agree with TRBD1. CDR3 size: 14 residues. Trimming cost V 4 bases and J 3 bases; bases outside gene matches: 2. CDR1 is MNHNS and CDR2 is SASEGT in the germline V gene. The CDR3 sequence: CASSGQGYNQPQHF. The CDR3, as DNA: TGTGCCAGCAGTGGACAGGGGTACAATCAGCCCCAGCATTTT.

CDR3 sequence reads: CASSLMDNYGYTF. For the CDR3, the DNA is TGTGCCAGCAGCTTGATGGATAACTATGGCTACACCTTC. The chain links TRBV7-8 to TRBJ1-2; D not certain. Germline V lookup: CDR1 SGHVS, CDR2 FQNEAQ. Deletions cut 3 bases from V and 1 base from J, with 6 bases between. The CDR3 is made up of 13 amino acids.

This clone has a handful of counts. The chain uses TRBV19 and TRBJ2-2; D call uncertain. V lost 2 bases to trimming and J lost 6 bases, with 10 bases between them. There are 14 residues in the CDR3. CDR1 is LNHDA, CDR2 SQIVND, per germline (reference sequence). The CDR3 region is CASSIPPRPGELFF. The CDR3 DNA is TGTGCCAGTAGTATACCACCCAGGCCCGGGGAGCTGTTTTTT.

This clone is a singleton in its sample. This rearrangement joins TRBV6-6 to TRBJ2-5, with a possible D match to TRBD2 (5 bases). The CDR3 extends over 15 amino acids. V lost 0 bases and J 3 bases, leaving 11 bases between the germline ends. Per the germline V gene, CDR1 is MNHNY and CDR2 is SVGAGI (reference sequence). CDR3 bases: TGTGCCAGCAGTTACTCGAGGGTTGTAGAAGAGACCCAGTACTTC. Translated: CASSYSRVVEETQYF.

The CDR3, as DNA: TGTGCCAGCAGCGTTAGGACCGGGGAGCTGTTTTTT. Amino acid sequence: CASSVRTGELFF. The chain joins TRBV9 to TRBJ2-2, with D uncertain. Trimming stripped 2 bases from V and 5 bases from J, with 4 bases between. Germline CDR1 SGDLS, CDR2 YYNGEE. CDR3 length: 12 amino acids.

This sequence joins TRBV4-1 and TRBJ2-5; tentatively, D is TRBD1 (8 bases). V was pared by 3 bases and J by 8 bases, with 16 bases between. The length of the CDR3 is 14 residues. Germline lookup yields CDR1 MGHRA and CDR2 YSYEKL. The CDR3 loop reads CASSQDTGGETQYF. The DNA for the CDR3 is TGCGCCAGCAGCCAGGATACAGGGGGGGAAACCCAGTACTTC.

The gene calls are TRBV5-1 and TRBJ2-1, with TRBD2 identical over 10 bases. This CDR3 has 16 residues. CDR1 and CDR2 (germline): SGHRS, YFSETQ. Germline trimming cut 0 bases from V and 7 bases from J; bases unmatched to any gene: 7. Here the CDR3 reads CASSLGPSGGGNEQFF. In nucleotides, the CDR3 is TGCGCCAGCAGCTTGGGTCCTAGCGGGGGAGGAAATGAGCAGTTCTTC.

This chain connects TRBV9 to TRBJ1-6; D is possibly TRBD1 (6 bases). Per germline, CDR1 SGDLS and CDR2 YYNGEE. Trimming stripped 3 bases from V and 7 bases from J, with 17 bases between. The CDR3 is 16 residues long. The CDR3 is CASSAFGGAGNSPLHF. CDR3 nucleotide sequence: TGTGCCAGCAGCGCTTTTGGGGGCGCGGGGAATTCACCCCTCCACTTT.

The chain combines TRBV6-5 with TRBJ1-3; D is possibly TRBD1 (5 bases). This CDR3 has 15 amino acids. Germline assignment: CDR1 MNHEY and CDR2 SVGAGI. V was shortened by 5 bases and J by 0 bases, with 11 bases between the two germline ends. CDR3 sequence reads: CASSGGVGSGNTIYF. CDR3 nucleotides: TGTGCCAGCAGTGGGGGTGTTGGCTCTGGAAACACCATATATTTT.